A selection of T cell receptor beta chains follows, all from one sample in a study of T-cell memory formation after mild COVID-19. TCRdb redid the calling of the 5' RACE reads with MiXCR, one entry per CDR3 protein. The sample records some 300,000 distinct CDR3 sequences, 15% to 20% being singletons. Sequences were obtained from PBMCs or a T cell subset sorted from them (not recorded which). The receptors were gathered from a man aged 18 to 29 who had mild COVID-19 (a few samples of this study predate the infection). Cell type and time point are not known. Each CDR3 is given with its conserved first and last residue. D genes are given only for firm matches. Some rows have no size entry. The others give once, few or many, or a class for an expanded clone.

j_call cdr3_length clone_size d_call v_call cdr3_nt cdr3_aa
TRBJ2-2 15 . TRBD2 TRBV6-5 TGTGCCAGCAGTCCAGCGGGGGCTCTCACCGGGGAGCTGTTTTTT CASSPAGALTGELFF
TRBJ1-1 14 . . TRBV10-2 TGCGCCAGCAGTGGTTTCTCGGAGAACACTGAAGCTTTCTTT CASSGFSENTEAFF
TRBJ1-1 16 few . TRBV7-2 TGTGCCAGCAGCCAATCCCAGGCCACAGGGCGCACTGAAGCTTTCTTT CASSQSQATGRTEAFF
TRBJ1-3 19 . . TRBV7-9 TGTGCCAGCAGCTACCCCCATGGCTCGGGGGTAAATTCTGAAAACACCATATATTTT CASSYPHGSGVNSENTIYF
TRBJ1-5 13 . . TRBV7-3 TGTGCCAGAAGCTCCCCCGGGTTTCAGCCCCAGCATTTT CARSSPGFQPQHF
TRBJ2-5 14 few . TRBV11-2 TGTGCCAGCAGCTCGAGACAGAGGCAAGAGACCCAGTACTTC CASSSRQRQETQYF
TRBJ2-1 15 . . TRBV5-1 TGCGCCAGCAGCCGGACCTTACGTGCCTACAATGAGCAGTTCTTC CASSRTLRAYNEQFF
TRBJ2-4 15 many . TRBV12-3/TRBV12-4 TGTGCCAGCAGTTTAGTCGGAAATCGATTTGACATTCAGTACTTC CASSLVGNRFDIQYF
TRBJ2-5 15 few TRBD1 TRBV5-1 TGCGCCAGCAGCTTGGGGGGCCAGGGGGCAGAGACCCAGTACTTC CASSLGGQGAETQYF
TRBJ1-1 14 . . TRBV5-1 TGCGCCAGCAGCTTATACGGTTCGAACACTGAAGCTTTCTTT CASSLYGSNTEAFF
TRBJ1-1 16 . . TRBV5-1 TGCGCCAGCAGCTTTGAGGTAGGAAGAAGGAACACTGAAGCTTTCTTT CASSFEVGRRNTEAFF
TRBJ2-4 18 few . TRBV5-1 TGCGCCAGCAGCTTGGCCTTCGGGGGCCCCAGCTCAGGGAACATTCAGTACTTC CASSLAFGGPSSGNIQYF
TRBJ1-5 15 few . TRBV5-5 TGTGCCAGCAGCTTGGTTTCGGGGCTGGATCAGCCCCAGCATTTT CASSLVSGLDQPQHF